Included here is one T cell receptor (beta chain) sequence, with context. The antigen it recognizes is unknown. Per-base quality was not reported, and no clone a single base away is much larger than it. This sample is part of a study of cytomegalovirus exposure and HLA in healthy donors (dated by TCRdb to about 2017). For context, the study as a whole: According to an earlier analysis of several hundred of the donors, about 179 million T cells yielded 90 million to 140 million unique TCR beta sequences and 276 Gb of sequence data. Using immunosequencing, the study profiled T cell repertoires from about 610 subjects and related those repertoires to cytomegalovirus serostatus. Class I and class II HLA loci were covered by the typing at four-digit resolution. Of the approximately 400 genotyped donors, less than 85% were placed in the genetic ancestry cluster associated with self-reported Caucasian donors. Along with the approximately 670-subject first cohort, a separate validation cohort of 120 different subjects was used. Because of strong linkage in the cohort, 5 or 6 DR-DQ haplotypes were treated as single units for association and clustering. Rather than using new phenotypic data, the later analysis identified candidate immune exposures from TCR beta sequences and from how often those sequences occurred across donors. A later analysis re-examined previously published TCR beta repertoires from more than 600 donors and added high-resolution HLA genotyping to investigate patterns of TCR occurrence. The aim of the study was to test whether cataloging public T cell receptors could identify signatures of past pathogen exposure. Donor age, sex, ethnicity and CMV serostatus were collected together with the repertoire data. Typing coverage varied by locus: roughly 629-640 donors for A, B, C, DRB1 and DQB1; more than 500 for DQA1; over 600 for DPA1; approximately 450 for DPB1. An early release covering roughly 600 HLA-typed donors comprised approximately 290 gigabases of sequencing data and 85 million to 100 million unique TCR sequences. An earlier analysis of around 640 of the donors used high-throughput TCR beta sequencing to judge whether each TCR beta V gene segment behaved as functional or pseudogenic. A later genetic analysis took genome-wide SNP genotypes for about 60% of the roughly 670 donors and used that subset as a discovery cohort. Across 300 to 400 genotyped donors of the cohort, an average of approximately 200,000 unique TCR beta nucleotide sequences per donor were sequenced, and approximately 17% of those sequences were non-productive. All discovery cohort repertoires had been generated on a single sequencing platform. The study combined high-throughput TCR immunosequencing, statistical association of individual TCRs with disease status, and machine learning to predict cytomegalovirus infection status. Paper-wide results and their limitations: In vitro tests confirmed that a few of the cytomegalovirus-associated TCR beta chains recognize cytomegalovirus antigens. A cluster of highly shared sequence variants was judged likely to be a technical artifact of the sequencing pipeline. This cohort had only TCR beta chains sequenced, and the lack of alpha or paired-chain data limited which features could be detected. The 87-base-pair reads could not distinguish some IMGT-functional V segments, including TRBV6-2 and TRBV6-3, so those segments were excluded. An earlier analysis of approximately 590 of the donors showed that most TCR beta V segments appeared in productive rearrangements either about 90% or about 30% of the time, which broadly matched IMGT annotations. At a false discovery rate of 0.05, a later analysis linked 15,000 to 20,000 TCR beta sequences to specific HLA alleles. In the study, around 150 TCR beta chains were listed as associated with cytomegalovirus. The classifier was reported to diagnose cytomegalovirus status with high specificity and sensitivity in both the original cohort and the validation cohort. Because HLA typing was unavailable for some donors at each locus, only the typed subset was used in association tests. In a later analysis, HLA-associated TCR beta chains showed more clonal expansion and lower generation probabilities than non-associated chains that were equally common. Correlated functional status among segregating V segments might reflect linkage disequilibrium, but an unknown experimental factor could not be ruled out. V-gene and J-gene trimming of TCR beta chains was associated with a missense DCLRE1C variant in a later genetic analysis, and the association was replicated in an independent cohort. Assigning TCR associations to individual alleles was difficult when HLA alleles, especially DR and DQ, strongly co-occurred. Immune exposure information for the cohort was limited to CMV serostatus. According to the authors, the approach could potentially be generalized to other disease states and immunological phenotypes. According to a later analysis, most CMV-associated TCR beta chains appeared to be HLA-restricted, and the HLA associations seemed to be driven largely by CMV exposure. In a later analysis, TCR association rates were found to vary across HLA loci, with the most associated TCRs seen for DRB1 alleles and the fewest for HLA-C alleles. Fewer than 20 rarely observed V segments, including chromosome 9 orphons, were excluded from the earlier analysis of approximately 500 of the donors because counts were too low. Presence/absence analyses assumed roughly uniform sequencing depth across donors, an assumption that may not hold. According to a later analysis, parvovirus B19, influenza, CMV and Epstein-Barr virus appeared linked to several top co-occurrence clusters. Most TCR sequences were seen in very few donors, while some public TCRs were found in many individuals. A later genetic analysis reported fewer N-insertions in productive TCRs among donors in an Asian-associated ancestry cluster than the roughly 700-donor mean. A further reported finding was that TCR beta sequences accurately predicted the HLA-A and HLA-B alleles for most subjects in the first cohort.

The cohort comprised fewer than 750 healthy bone marrow donors. At the time of sampling, every cohort member was nominally healthy, though immune exposures that went unrecorded were likely present. The donor tested CMV seronegative, placing the donor among the 350 or so seronegative members of the cohort. Every donor gave a peripheral blood sample, and the peripheral blood mononuclear cells from that sample were used for TCR beta sequencing. Genomic DNA was extracted from the blood cell samples with the Qiagen DNeasy Blood Extraction Kit. The library relied on the immunoSEQ multiplex PCR assay. The multiplex PCR relied on a mix of 60 forward primers for TCR Vbeta segments and 13 reverse primers for TCR Jbeta segments. A multiplex PCR assay on genomic DNA amplified the CDR3 region of rearranged TCR beta genes. Amplified TCR beta libraries were sequenced as 87-base-pair reads on the Illumina HiSeq System. Regarding the original processing steps: A later analysis tallied around 82 million unique TCR beta chains across the 550 to 850 repertoires, and about 12 million of those chains were shared by two or more donors. To remove PCR and sequencing errors, raw reads were error-corrected and collapsed into unique sequences using a nearest-neighbor algorithm that merged closely related sequences. CDR3 sequences were aligned to IMGT reference sequences to assign V, D and J gene segments. Each retained sequence needed at least a six-nucleotide match to both a V gene segment and a J gene segment. Rearrangements were classified as productive when the CDR3 lacked stop codons and remained in frame with V and J, and all other rearrangements were classified as non-productive. Following IMGT convention, CDR3 was defined as the stretch from the second conserved V-encoded cysteine up to the conserved J-encoded phenylalanine. The earlier analysis of about 610 of the donors excluded sequences that lacked an unambiguous match to a single V gene segment. In an earlier analysis of several hundred of the donors, V segments were called functional above 56.7% productive rearrangements and were called segregating when the between-donor standard deviation exceeded 5%. To diagnose cytomegalovirus status from the catalog of TCR beta chain sequences, a statistical classification framework was built. V and J gene assignment, in a later analysis, came from comparing TCR nucleotide sequences with IMGT/GENE-DB human TR gene sequences. In a later analysis, CDR3 sequences and most-parsimonious VDJ recombination scenarios were assigned using the TCRdist pipeline. In a later analysis, each TCR beta chain was defined by its CDR3 amino acid sequence together with its V-gene family, and reads without a unique V-gene family were excluded. In a later analysis, 500 to 650 highly shared, low-generation-probability nucleotide sequences were removed to address suspected cross-contamination and a sequencing artifact. In a later analysis, a clonal expansion index was calculated for each public chain from normalized within-repertoire ranks of inferred template counts. A later analysis computed generation probabilities with a VDJ recombination model fitted to out-of-frame rearrangements, and checked the results against IGoR. A later analysis scored TCR-TCR, TCR-HLA and TCR-CMV co-occurrence with hypergeometric tests, applying a repertoire-size bias correction to TCR pairs. A later analysis estimated false discovery rates by permuting HLA or CMV assignments 20 times. In a later analysis, co-occurring TCRs were grouped using DBSCAN, with TCRdist sequence similarity added in when clustering inside HLA-allele-positive subsets. Repertoires with fewer than 30,000 or more than 120,000 public chains were left out of co-occurrence clustering, as were a handful of repertoires with anomalous nucleotide sharing. Sourced from immuneACCESS, this table was stored by TCRdb with only in-frame sequences that have V and J called. A share of the clones is absent; for the studies checked, an unresolved V gene accounts for under half, and the remainder has no known explanation. That table gives V, J and clone size, and the DNA gave D and trimming. Present in this sample are approximately 180,000 clones, roughly 80% of which were seen just once. 1.7% of the sample is taken by the ten largest.

The germline V gene gives CDR1 as SGHTA and CDR2 as FQGNSA. V has 5 bases trimmed and J has 1 base trimmed; junction bases matching no gene number 15. The CDR3 covers 19 residues, taking in both the cysteine and the phenylalanine. The retained sequence is limited to the CDR3, 57 bases, with the frame set at the first base. In this chain, TRBV7-2 is recombined with TRBJ2-3; the junction holds 10 bases that match TRBD2. Sequenced: PBMCs. The receptor was isolated from a woman aged 18-29 years in good health and CMV-seronegative. CDR3 sequence: CASSPLGSSGRIRTDTQYF. The DNA sequence reads TGTGCCAGCAGCCCCTTGGGGAGTAGCGGGAGGATACGCACAGATACGCAGTATTTT.